Following are 30 T cell receptor beta chains from one sample sequenced in a study of T cells in Graves' hyperthyroidism and ophthalmopathy. Amplified TCR beta CDR3 regions came from RNA transcripts. HTBI primers were employed in a first-round RT-PCR of the TCR CDR3. TCRdb independently ran MiXCR on the multiplex PCR reads; one entry per CDR3 protein. The sample records about 660,000 distinct CDR3 sequences, less than 45% being singletons. Material: peripheral blood or thyroid tissue (not recorded which). These receptors came from an adult man with Graves' disease, either hyperthyroidism or ophthalmopathy (not recorded which).

V gene TRBV5-5 combines with J gene TRBJ2-3, with D unclear. V was trimmed by 4 bases and J by 5 bases, leaving 8 bases between them. The CDR3 loop spans 12 amino acids. From germline, CDR1 is SGHKS and CDR2 YYEKEE (reference sequence). CDR3 sequence: CASSLLGDTQYF. DNA of the CDR3: TGTGCCAGCAGCCTGCTCGGAGATACGCAGTATTTT.

A remark on this clonotype: A much more abundant neighbour one base away suggests this may be a read error. The chain joins TRBV10-2 to TRBJ2-5, with 7 bases lining up with TRBD1. Germline-derived CDR1 and CDR2 are WSHSY and SAAADI. The CDR3 covers 15 residues. CDR3 sequence (DNA): TGCGTCAGCAGGGGACCGACAGGGTTAAGGGAGACCCAGTACTTC. It yields the protein CVSRGPTGLRETQYF.

The rearrangement joins TRBV24-1 to TRBJ2-7, with 9 positions matching TRBD2. This CDR3 is built from 14 residues. Per germline, CDR1 KGHDR and CDR2 SFDVKD. CDR3 coding DNA: TGTGCTAGAGATCCGGCGGGAGGGCCTTACGAGCAGTACTTC. It translates to CARDPAGGPYEQYF.

The rearrangement uses TRBV7-2 and TRBJ1-5, with TRBD1 identical over 7 bases. This CDR3 is 18 amino acids long. Germline CDR1 reads SGHTA; CDR2 reads FQGNSA. V lost 9 bases and J lost 3; bases outside the gene matches: 20. The CDR3 DNA reads as TGTGCCAGTAGGGACGTTAAATCCGACAGGGCTACCAATCAGCCCCAGCATTTT. Translated: CASRDVKSDRATNQPQHF.

The chain employs TRBV4-2 and TRBJ1-1, with TRBD1 as a possible D gene (5 bases). This CDR3 has 16 residues. V lost 4 bases, J lost 7 bases, and 22 bases lay in between. CDR1 and CDR2 (germline): LGHNA, YNFKEQ. CDR3 region: CASSPPNRGGELEAFF. In DNA, the CDR3 is TGTGCCAGCAGCCCACCTAATAGGGGCGGGGAACTTGAAGCTTTCTTT.

As for this clonotype: The conserved phenylalanine or tryptophan is not found at the CDR3 terminus, so this likely reflects a read error. The rearrangement links TRBV10-3 to TRBJ2-7, with D perhaps matching TRBD1 (6 bases). Germline loops: CDR1 ENHRY, CDR2 SYGVKD. The CDR3 consists of 13 residues. V lost 8 bases to trimming and J lost 2 bases, with 13 bases between them. The CDR3 reads CAIRDPGAYEQYL. The CDR3 nucleotides read TGTGCCATCCGGGATCCAGGGGCCTACGAGCAGTACCTC.

This chain joins TRBV29-1 and TRBJ1-1; D ambiguous. This CDR3 is built from 15 residues. CDR1 and CDR2 (germline): SQVTM, ANQGSEA. V lost 4 bases, J lost 0 bases, and 15 bases lay in between. The CDR3 region is CSVAPREPLNTEAFF. CDR3 DNA: TGCAGCGTTGCACCTCGGGAACCCTTGAACACTGAAGCTTTCTTT. Combining the CDR3 with reference TRBV29-1 and TRBJ1-1 gives the whole variable domain SAVISQKPSRDICQRGTSLTIQCQVDSQVTMMFWYRQQPGQSLTLIATANQGSEATYESGFVIDKFPISRPNLTFSTLTVSNMSPEDSSIYLCSVAPREPLNTEAFFGQGTRLTVV.

Turning to this clonotype: Given a much more abundant clone one base away, this may be a read error. The chain has TRBV24-1 and TRBJ2-5; TRBD1 agrees at 8 bases. CDR3 length: 15 amino acids. Germline CDR1 is KGHDR and CDR2 is SFDVKD. The CDR3 sequence is CAISARDRQGETQYF. Written as DNA, the CDR3 is TGTGCCATCAGTGCCCGGGACAGGCAGGGAGAGACCCAGTACTTC.

The CDR3 DNA reads as TGTGCCACCCGGGGTTCTACCAATCAGCCCCAGCATTTT. Its protein is CATRGSTNQPQHF. The chain has TRBV24-1 and TRBJ1-5, with D unclear. Trimming pared 9 bases from V and 3 bases from J, leaving 11 bases between. The CDR3 is 13 amino acids. CDR1 and CDR2 (germline): KGHDR, SFDVKD.

The rearrangement links TRBV20-1 to TRBJ2-5; 7 bases align to TRBD2. Germline CDR1 is DFQATT and CDR2 is SNEGSKA (reference sequence). V lost 4 bases, J lost 4 bases, and 3 bases stayed unmatched. This CDR3 is 12 amino acids long. CDR3 nucleotide sequence: TGCAGTGCTAACTCGGGGGGAGAGACCCAGTACTTC. Translating gives CSANSGGETQYF.

Note on this clonotype: One end of the junction fails to match germline, which may point to a read error. This chain joins TRBV7-7 and TRBJ2-7; a weak D match, TRBD1 (5 bases). CDR3 length equals 13 residues. Germline V gene data show CDR1 as SSHAT and CDR2 as FNYEAQ (reference sequence). CDR3 coding DNA: TGTGCTAGCAGCTTAAGTTTCAGGGACGAGCAGTACTTC. Its translation is CASSLSFRDEQYF.

The V call is TRBV6-5, the J call TRBJ2-7; maybe TRBD1 (6 bases). V lost 6 bases and J lost 0, with 12 bases in between. CDR3 length: 14 residues. Per the germline V gene, CDR1 is MNHEY and CDR2 is SVGAGI. Written as DNA, the CDR3 is TGTGCCAGCAGGCAGACAGGAAGCTCCTACGAGCAGTACTTC. This codes for CASRQTGSSYEQYF.

The chain joins TRBV6-1 to TRBJ1-1; tentative D call: TRBD1 (6 bases). Trimming removed 6 bases at V and 3 bases at J, with 17 bases between. Per the germline V gene, CDR1 is MNHNS and CDR2 is SASEGT. The CDR3 runs to 15 residues. The CDR3 bases are TGTGCCAGCAGGGAAACCGGGACACCCTACACTGAAGCTTTCTTT. This translates into CASRETGTPYTEAFF.

In this sample, this clonotype turned up many times. The chain employs TRBV9 and TRBJ1-1; D perhaps matches TRBD1 (5 bases). CDR3 length: 14 residues. V lost 2 bases, J lost 3 bases, and 11 bases lay in between. The germline gives CDR1 SGDLS, CDR2 YYNGEE. The CDR3 DNA is TGTGCCAGCAGCGTTCGGGGGGATTACACTGAAGCTTTCTTT. Amino acids: CASSVRGDYTEAFF.

Ten or more counts support this clonotype. The V gene is TRBV20-1, the J gene TRBJ2-7; 8 bases map to TRBD2. V gave up 7 bases and J gave up 6 bases; unmatched junction bases: 8. The CDR3 is 12 residues long. The germline V gene has CDR1 DFQATT and CDR2 SNEGSKA (reference sequence). The chain's CDR3 is CSVVAGRGEQYF. As DNA, the CDR3 is TGCAGTGTCGTAGCGGGGAGGGGCGAGCAGTACTTC.

This clonotype was detected ten times or more. This chain uses TRBV15 with TRBJ1-2; TRBD1 matches at 9 bases. The CDR3 runs to 13 residues. V was pared by 3 bases and J by 8 bases, with 4 bases of the junction left unmatched. CDR1 and CDR2 (germline): LNHNV, YYDKDF (reference sequence). The CDR3 DNA follows: TGTGCCACCAGCAGGGGGACAGGGCTAGGCTACACCTTC. Translating gives CATSRGTGLGYTF.

The rearrangement uses TRBV7-2 and TRBJ1-1, with TRBD1 as a possible D gene (6 bases). Trimming pared 4 bases from V and 11 bases from J, leaving 14 bases between. Germline CDR1 SGHTA, CDR2 FQGNSA. The CDR3 is 12 residues long. The CDR3 nucleotides read TGTGCCAGCAGCTACCGACAGGATGGCGCTTTCTTT. It is translated as CASSYRQDGAFF.

Regarding this clonotype: One end of the junction does not line up with germline, which may come from a read error. V is TRBV7-8 and J is TRBJ2-7; D is perhaps TRBD1 (6 bases). Germline CDR1 SGHVS, CDR2 FQNEAQ. CDR3 length equals 14 residues. The CDR3 sequence: CASSSRGESCEQYF. Here the CDR3 DNA reads TGTGCCAGCAGCTCCAGGGGCGAATCCTGCGAGCAGTACTTC.

The chain has TRBV7-6 and TRBJ1-5; TRBD1 matches 7 bases. This CDR3 spans 15 amino acids. The trim removed 6 bases at V and 4 bases at J, leaving 9 bases unmatched. CDR1 SGHVS and CDR2 FNYEAQ come from the germline V gene. The CDR3 here is CASRTADRRNQPQHF. The CDR3 nucleotides are TGTGCCAGCAGGACGGCGGACAGGCGAAATCAGCCCCAGCATTTT.

The V and J genes are TRBV5-1 and TRBJ2-5; the D gene could be TRBD1 or TRBD2 (5 bases each). CDR3 length: 16 residues. V was pared by 4 bases and J by 5 bases, with 21 bases between. Germline assignment: CDR1 SGHRS and CDR2 YFSETQ. The DNA for the CDR3 is TGCGCCAGCAGCCAAGCCCGGGACCCCCAAGGGGAGACCCAGTACTTC. Its translation is CASSQARDPQGETQYF.

Comments on this clonotype: One base away lies a much larger clone, so this may be a sequencing read error. The CDR3 bases are TGTGCCATCAGTGTCGACTCCCTCCAAGAGACCCAGTACTTC. It yields the protein CAISVDSLQETQYF. The chain links TRBV10-3 to TRBJ2-5; no firm D call. The CDR3 has 14 residues. Germline values: CDR1 ENHRY, CDR2 SYGVKD. The germline V and J ends were trimmed by 4 bases and 1 base, with 10 bases remaining between them.

This clonotype came up many times. The chain uses TRBV10-3 and TRBJ1-4; 12 bases map to TRBD1. V dropped 10 bases and J dropped 8; count of bases not matched to a gene: 2. The CDR3 covers 12 residues. CDR1 and CDR2 from the germline V gene are ENHRY and SYGVKD. The CDR3 reads CATGTGGEKLFF. The DNA for the CDR3 is TGTGCCACAGGGACAGGGGGCGAAAAACTGTTTTTT.

This rearrangement joins TRBV10-3 to TRBJ1-5; D is unclear. Germline lookup yields CDR1 ENHRY and CDR2 SYGVKD. The CDR3 runs to 15 residues. Deletions cut 0 bases from V and 7 bases from J, with 13 bases between. The CDR3 DNA reads as TGTGCCATCAGTGAGTCGAAAGCGCGGCGGCAGCCCCAGCATTTT. Its translation is CAISESKARRQPQHF.

This chain uses TRBV10-3 with TRBJ1-5, with 7 bases that match TRBD1. This CDR3 has 15 residues. Germline assignment: CDR1 ENHRY and CDR2 SYGVKD. The ends lost 10 bases at V and 10 bases at J; junction bases unmatched: 19. CDR3 nucleotides: TGTGCCACGAAGAAACAGGGAACAGGGGTCGAACCCCAGCATTTT. Its protein is CATKKQGTGVEPQHF.

This clonotype appeared a single time. The chain has TRBV7-3 and TRBJ1-1, with D unclear. CDR1 and CDR2 (germline): SGHTA, FQGTGA. V lost 8 bases, J lost 8 bases, and 15 bases lay in between. There are 12 residues in the CDR3. The CDR3 spells CASGSPGTEAFF. The CDR3 DNA reads TGTGCCAGCGGCTCACCGGGCACCGAAGCTTTCTTT.

The chain has TRBV6-5 and TRBJ2-5; 7 bases line up with TRBD1. Germline V lookup: CDR1 MNHEY, CDR2 SVGAGI. The CDR3 loop spans 12 amino acids. The trim removed 7 bases at V and 4 bases at J, leaving 3 bases unmatched. As DNA, the CDR3 is TGTGCCAGCACAACAGGGGTAGAGACCCAGTACTTC. Amino acid sequence: CASTTGVETQYF.

The chain employs TRBV7-3 and TRBJ1-2; 8 positions agree with TRBD1. The CDR3 length is 14 residues. Germline CDR1 SGHTA, CDR2 FQGTGA. The chain's CDR3 is CARPQFDRGSGYTF. In nucleotides, the CDR3 is TGTGCTAGACCCCAATTCGACAGGGGCTCGGGCTACACCTTC.

This clonotype showed up just a few times. V is TRBV18 and J is TRBJ1-2, with 8 bases that match TRBD1. This CDR3 has 13 amino acids. Losses at the gene ends were 5 bases for V and 7 bases for J; bases not matched to a gene: 6. CDR1 KGHSH and CDR2 LQKENI come from the germline V gene. Here the CDR3 reads CASSDQGASGYTF. CDR3 coding DNA: TGTGCCAGCTCAGACCAGGGGGCGAGTGGCTACACCTTC.

Note on this clonotype: A much larger clonotype is one base distant, so this may be a read error. DNA for the CDR3: TGTGCCACCAGCGCTAGCGGTGGGCAGGGCCAAGAGACCCAGTACTTC. It specifies CATSASGGQGQETQYF. The chain recombines TRBV7-6 with TRBJ2-5, with 7 bases aligning to TRBD2. There are 16 residues in the CDR3. Germline assignment: CDR1 SGHVS and CDR2 FNYEAQ.

V gene TRBV7-8 combines with J gene TRBJ1-6; no clear D. The germline V and J ends were trimmed by 5 bases and 5 bases, with 13 bases remaining between them. The CDR3 spans 15 residues. Germline V CDR1 and CDR2: SGHVS, FQNEAQ. The CDR3 nucleotides read TGTGCCAGCAGCACCACCCTAGCAGATAATTCACCCCTCCACTTT. Its translation is CASSTTLADNSPLHF.